This record looks at one T cell receptor (beta chain) sequence and its context. The entry originates in a study of cytomegalovirus exposure and HLA in healthy donors. PCR involved 60 Vbeta and 13 Jbeta primers. TCRdb keeps only in-frame clones here, not all; method: immunoSEQ multiplex PCR. The sample contains around 100,000 clones, around 80% of which appear only once. The length of the CDR3 is 18 residues. V was trimmed by 1 base and J by 1 base, leaving 20 bases between them. The V gene's germline CDR1 is SGHVS and CDR2 FQNEAQ. This chain joins TRBV7-8 and TRBJ2-7; a possible D gene is TRBD2 (7 bases). The sequenced sample consisted of PBMCs. This TCR derives from a male donor in good health and CMV-seropositive. DNA for the CDR3: TGTGCCAGCAGCTTAGGGGTGGGGGCGGGGGCCAAATCCTACGAGCAGTACTTC. Its translation: CASSLGVGAGAKSYEQYF.